One and the same sample provided the 13 T cell receptor beta chains below, sequenced in a study of CD8 T cells in ankylosing spondylitis. Findings of the study overall: Ankylosing spondylitis blood seemed to carry a telltale TCR beta motif made of several highly homologous variants.

These receptors' antigens are unknown. One entry per CDR3 protein results from TCRdb running MiXCR on the 5' RACE reads. The table records 400,000 or so distinct CDR3 sequences, approximately 26% of them present only once. Sequencing used blood, either unsorted or a sorted T cell fraction (not recorded which). The receptors derive from a male donor with ankylosing spondylitis.

The chain combines TRBV20-1 with TRBJ2-1; 14 bases are a match to TRBD2. The CDR3 has 14 amino acids. Germline V gives CDR1 DFQATT, CDR2 SNEGSKA (reference sequence). Germline trimming cut 1 base from V and 9 bases from J; bases unmatched to any gene: 2. The CDR3 loop reads CSARAGTSGSEQFF. The CDR3 DNA reads as TGCAGTGCTAGAGCAGGGACTAGCGGGAGTGAGCAGTTCTTC.

V and J are TRBV20-1 and TRBJ2-3; TRBD2 matches 9 bases. Trimming removed 3 bases from V and 3 bases from J; junction bases left unmatched: 4. There are 14 residues in the CDR3. Germline CDR1 DFQATT, CDR2 SNEGSKA (reference sequence). The CDR3 loop reads CSARRLADTDTQYF. CDR3 coding DNA: TGCAGTGCTAGGCGACTAGCGGATACAGATACGCAGTATTTT.

This clonotype was seen ten or more times. The gene calls are TRBV5-1 and TRBJ1-1; weak D call: TRBD1 (6 bases). Germline CDR1 reads SGHRS; CDR2 reads YFSETQ. The CDR3 is 15 residues long. V shed 4 bases and J shed 1 base, with 14 bases lying between them. CDR3 coding DNA: TGCGCCAGCAGCATTTCAGGGGCTTCGAACACTGAAGCTTTCTTT. This translates into CASSISGASNTEAFF.

The chain uses TRBV3-1 and TRBJ2-2; D is ambiguous. Germline CDR1 reads LGHDT; CDR2 reads YNNKEL (reference sequence). V gave up 2 bases and J gave up 10 bases, with 14 bases separating them. CDR3 length: 14 residues. CDR3 protein: CASSQYGPLEELFF. The CDR3 DNA follows: TGTGCCAGCAGCCAATACGGACCCCTTGAGGAGCTGTTTTTT.

This clonotype was found a few times. The chain has TRBV27 and TRBJ2-1; no definite D call. Germline values: CDR1 MNHEY, CDR2 SMNVEV (reference sequence). The CDR3 is 13 amino acids. The V end lost 2 bases, the J end lost 4 bases, and 6 bases lay between the germline ends. The CDR3 protein is CASSLRAYNEQFF. The CDR3 nucleotides read TGTGCCAGCAGTTTACGAGCTTACAATGAGCAGTTCTTC.

The chain carries TRBV12-3 or TRBV12-4 and TRBJ1-3; D perhaps matches TRBD1 (5 bases). This CDR3 has 15 residues. Trimming cost V 5 bases and J 0 bases, with 11 bases left between them. The CDR3 DNA reads as TGTGCCAGCAGTCCTAGGGGATTCTCTGGAAACACCATATATTTT. Translation: CASSPRGFSGNTIYF.

V is TRBV5-1 and J is TRBJ2-6, with 8 bases fitting TRBD1. Trimming cost V 3 bases and J 4 bases; bases outside gene matches: 3. CDR3 size: 15 residues. Per the germline V gene, CDR1 is SGHRS and CDR2 is YFSETQ. CDR3 in DNA: TGCGCCAGCAGCTCGACAGGGGCAGGGGCCAACGTCCTGACTTTC. It encodes CASSSTGAGANVLTF.

V and J are TRBV20-1 and TRBJ2-3; TRBD1 aligns across 7 bases. With V trimmed by 6 bases and J by 0 bases, 9 bases remained unmatched. In germline, CDR1 is DFQATT, CDR2 SNEGSKA (reference sequence). The CDR3 is 15 residues long. CDR3 residues: CSAPLGGPSTDTQYF. The CDR3 DNA sequence: TGCAGTGCCCCGCTAGGGGGCCCAAGCACAGATACGCAGTATTTT.

The chain uses TRBV9 and TRBJ2-2, with D unresolved. Per germline, CDR1 SGDLS and CDR2 YYNGEE. With 3 bases removed from V and 7 bases from J, the gap between germline ends came to 10 bases. There are 13 residues in the CDR3. CDR3 sequence: CASSADENGELFF. CDR3 bases: TGTGCCAGCAGCGCTGACGAGAACGGGGAGCTGTTTTTT.

V and J are TRBV4-2 and TRBJ2-7, with TRBD1 matching 7 bases. With 4 bases clipped from V and 0 bases from J, the junction kept 3 bases outside the gene matches. Looked up from germline, CDR1 is LGHNA and CDR2 is YNFKEQ. This CDR3 region has 14 residues. The CDR3 protein is CASSLRDSSYEQYF. The CDR3 nucleotides are TGTGCCAGCAGCCTCAGGGACAGCTCCTACGAGCAGTACTTC.

This chain links TRBV5-1 with TRBJ2-6; D possibly corresponds to TRBD2 (5 bases). This CDR3 comprises 14 residues. Looked up from germline, CDR1 is SGHRS and CDR2 is YFSETQ. Trimming removed 6 bases at V and 4 bases at J, with 11 bases between. The CDR3 DNA reads as TGCGCCAGCACGCCGGAGGCGGGGGCCAACGTCCTGACTTTC. It is translated as CASTPEAGANVLTF.

The CDR3, as DNA: TGCGCCAGCCGCGACAGGGAGACTGAAAAACTGTTTTTT. Amino acids: CASRDRETEKLFF. The V gene is TRBV5-1, the J gene TRBJ1-4; 7 nucleotides match TRBD1. CDR3 length: 13 residues. Germline V gives CDR1 SGHRS, CDR2 YFSETQ. V lost 7 bases and J lost 7; bases outside the gene matches: 7.

The CDR3 nucleotides are TGTGCCAGCAGCTTAGTAGGGTATTTGAACTATGGCTACACCTTC. Protein: CASSLVGYLNYGYTF. V and J are TRBV7-9 and TRBJ1-2; no clear D gene. The length of the CDR3 is 15 residues. The germline V gene has CDR1 SEHNR and CDR2 FQNEAQ (reference sequence). Trimming took off 1 base at V and 2 bases at J, with 11 bases between the two ends.